This TCR beta chain was captured by sequencing in a study of blood T cell repertoires in COVID-19. Study-wide context: Sites across the United States, Italy and Spain contributed samples from acute and convalescent COVID-19. The cDNA or gDNA used as material had been derived from T cells, B-cell-depleted T cells, or PBMCs.

This clone showed up just a few times. Trimming removed 0 bases from V and 11 bases from J; junction bases left unmatched: 1. CDR3 length equals 13 residues. The germline CDR1 and CDR2 sequences are ENHRY and SYGVKD. Authors' methods: Estimation of nucleated cell counts relied on the amplification of reference gene primers. Profiling relied on immunoSEQ multiplex PCR, and the TCRdb table lists in-frame clones only, not all of them. The V and J calls and clone size are taken from that table; D and trimming were inferred from the DNA. The data contain roughly 130,000 clones, about 83% of them singletons.

The sequenced sample was peripheral blood. The sequence was obtained from a man aged 50 to 59 with acute or convalescent COVID-19. The V gene is TRBV10-3, the J gene TRBJ2-1; TRBD2 matches 10 bases. The CDR3: CAISESGLAKQFF. In DNA, the CDR3 is TGTGCCATCAGTGAGTCGGGACTAGCGAAGCAGTTCTTC.